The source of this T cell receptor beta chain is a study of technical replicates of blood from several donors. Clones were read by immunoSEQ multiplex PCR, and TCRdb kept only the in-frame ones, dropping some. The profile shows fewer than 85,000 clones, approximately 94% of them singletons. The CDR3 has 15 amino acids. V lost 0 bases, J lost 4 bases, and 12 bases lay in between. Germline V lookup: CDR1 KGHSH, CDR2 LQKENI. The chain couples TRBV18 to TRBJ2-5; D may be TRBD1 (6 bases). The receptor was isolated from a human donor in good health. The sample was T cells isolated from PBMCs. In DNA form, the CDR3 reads TGTGCCAGCTCACCACCACTCCAACAGGGAGAGACCCAGTACTTC. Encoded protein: CASSPPLQQGETQYF.